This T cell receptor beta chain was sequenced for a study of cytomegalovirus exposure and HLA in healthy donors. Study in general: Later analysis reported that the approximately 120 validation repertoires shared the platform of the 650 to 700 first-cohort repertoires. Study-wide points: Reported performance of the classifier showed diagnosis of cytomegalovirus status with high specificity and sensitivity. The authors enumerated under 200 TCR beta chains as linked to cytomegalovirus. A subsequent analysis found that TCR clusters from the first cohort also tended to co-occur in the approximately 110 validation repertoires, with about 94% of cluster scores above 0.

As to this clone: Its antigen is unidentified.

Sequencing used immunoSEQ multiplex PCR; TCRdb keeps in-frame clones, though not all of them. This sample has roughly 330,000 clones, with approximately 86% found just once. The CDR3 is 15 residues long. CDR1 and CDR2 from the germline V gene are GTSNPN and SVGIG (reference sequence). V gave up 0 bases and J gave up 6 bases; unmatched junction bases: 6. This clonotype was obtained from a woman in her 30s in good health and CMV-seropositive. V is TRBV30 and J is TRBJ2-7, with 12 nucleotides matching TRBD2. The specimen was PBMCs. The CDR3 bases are TGTGCCTGGAGTGTCCTAGCGGGAGGGCCTGGCGAGCAGTACTTC. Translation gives CAWSVLAGGPGEQYF.